This T cell receptor beta chain was profiled in a study of T cell changes during pregnancy in multiple sclerosis. The method was immunoSEQ multiplex PCR; TCRdb's version includes in-frame clones alone and lacks a portion of them. The sample has about 93,000 clones; 85% to 95% are singletons. V was clipped by 6 bases and J by 2 bases; unmatched bases: 7. This CDR3 is built from 15 residues. CDR1 is SGHTS, CDR2 YDEGEE, per germline. This TCR came from a female donor with multiple sclerosis, enrolled in a pregnancy study. This sample comprised peripheral blood, obtained after pregnancy. The rearrangement joins TRBV5-8 to TRBJ1-1, with 10 bases that match TRBD1. The CDR3 coding sequence is TGTGCCAGCAACGGGGGGACAGGGGTTAACACTGAAGCTTTCTTT. Residues: CASNGGTGVNTEAFF.